Below, 21 T cell receptor beta chains from the same sample are listed, as sequenced in a study of CD8 T cells in ankylosing spondylitis. TCRdb reprocessed the 5' RACE reads with MiXCR, giving one entry per CDR3 protein. The data contain 200,000 to 250,000 distinct CDR3 sequences, roughly 10% of them seen just once; the ten biggest clones take up roughly a fifth. The specimen sequenced was blood, either unsorted or a sorted T cell fraction (not recorded which). These receptors were taken from a male donor with ankylosing spondylitis or in good health (not recorded which).

The CDR3 loop is CASSPQGGTDTQYF. CDR3 nucleotide sequence: TGTGCCAGCAGTCCCCAGGGAGGCACAGATACGCAGTATTTT. This chain connects TRBV28 to TRBJ2-3; TRBD1 or TRBD2 may be the D gene (5 bases each). The germline V and J ends were trimmed by 5 bases and 1 base, with 10 bases remaining between them. This CDR3 comprises 14 residues. Germline V gene data show CDR1 as MDHEN and CDR2 as SYDVKM.

There are many counts of this clonotype. The rearrangement uses TRBV5-1 and TRBJ2-2, with 8 bases aligning to TRBD1. The CDR3 has 15 residues. The germline V gene encodes CDR1 SGHRS and CDR2 YFSETQ. Losses at the gene ends were 1 base for V and 5 bases for J; bases not matched to a gene: 4. The CDR3 protein is CASSLLQGETGELFF. DNA of the CDR3: TGCGCCAGCAGCTTGTTACAGGGGGAAACCGGGGAGCTGTTTTTT.

This clonotype was seen only a few times. The genes are TRBV3-1 and TRBJ2-1; TRBD1 matches at 9 bases. Germline V gives CDR1 LGHDT, CDR2 YNNKEL (reference sequence). The CDR3 length is 17 residues. J was trimmed by 8 bases and V by 4 bases; bases with no gene match: 15. CDR3 in amino acids: CASSPTGGLQWGDEQFF. In DNA form, the CDR3 reads TGTGCCAGCAGCCCAACAGGGGGCCTACAATGGGGCGATGAGCAGTTCTTC.

This chain uses TRBV7-9 with TRBJ1-6, with TRBD1 matching 7 bases. The V and J ends lost 0 bases and 10 bases, in that order; junction bases with no gene match: 9. This CDR3 is built from 16 residues. CDR1 and CDR2 from the germline V gene are SEHNR and FQNEAQ (reference sequence). CDR3 DNA sequence: TGTGCCAGCAGCTTAGCGAGGGGGCCCATGGAATCACCCCTCCACTTT. Amino acids: CASSLARGPMESPLHF.

This clonotype was recorded at least ten times. This rearrangement joins TRBV5-1 to TRBJ1-2; 9 bases map to TRBD1. With V trimmed by 5 bases and J by 4 bases, 9 bases remained unmatched. Germline assignment: CDR1 SGHRS and CDR2 YFSETQ. CDR3 length equals 15 residues. For the CDR3, the DNA is TGCGCCAGCAGTGAAAGCCGGGGACAGGGCTATGGCTACACCTTC. This codes for CASSESRGQGYGYTF.

The chain employs TRBV5-1 and TRBJ2-7; 9 bases match TRBD1. Trimming removed 5 bases from V and 6 bases from J; junction bases left unmatched: 6. Germline assignment: CDR1 SGHRS and CDR2 YFSETQ. The CDR3 extends over 13 amino acids. The CDR3 DNA sequence: TGCGCCAGCAGTGAAACAGGGGGCCGCGAGCAGTACTTC. This gives the protein CASSETGGREQYF.

The gene calls are TRBV12-3 or TRBV12-4 and TRBJ2-7; D might be TRBD1 or TRBD2, each matching 5 bases. The V and J ends lost 3 bases and 7 bases respectively, with 19 bases between them. The CDR3 contains 15 residues. The CDR3 loop is CASSFRDGIGGEQYF. The CDR3 coding sequence is TGTGCCAGCAGTTTCAGGGACGGGATTGGGGGAGAGCAGTACTTC.

V gene TRBV7-2 combines with J gene TRBJ2-7; TRBD1 matches at 7 bases. V gave up 4 bases and J gave up 2 bases; unmatched junction bases: 8. Germline assignment: CDR1 SGHTA and CDR2 FQGNSA. The CDR3 is made up of 15 amino acids. For the CDR3, the DNA is TGTGCCAGCAGCTCTTCGACAGGGATCCCCTACGAGCAGTACTTC. It is translated as CASSSSTGIPYEQYF.

The rearrangement joins TRBV12-3 or TRBV12-4 to TRBJ1-2; D possibly corresponds to TRBD1 (6 bases). This CDR3 is built from 15 residues. V was trimmed by 0 bases and J by 7 bases, leaving 15 bases between them. CDR3 region: CASSLATQGIGGYTF. The DNA for the CDR3 is TGTGCCAGCAGTTTAGCGACTCAGGGGATAGGTGGCTACACCTTC.

This clonotype was seen many times. The CDR3 DNA reads as TGTGCCATCAGTGAGGATTATCAGCCCCAGCATTTT. Its translation is CAISEDYQPQHF. The chain is built from TRBV10-3 and TRBJ1-5; D ambiguous. The CDR3 totals 12 residues. Looked up from germline, CDR1 is ENHRY and CDR2 is SYGVKD. Deletions cut 2 bases from V and 5 bases from J, with 4 bases between.

The chain couples TRBV20-1 to TRBJ1-2; 11 bases fit TRBD1. Germline V CDR1 and CDR2: DFQATT, SNEGSKA (reference sequence). The CDR3 length is 17 residues. V lost 5 bases to trimming and J lost 2 bases; unmatched junction nucleotides: 13. The chain's CDR3 is CSAGDRGFRSGNYGYTF. The CDR3 nucleotides read TGCAGTGCTGGGGACAGGGGGTTCAGATCTGGGAACTATGGCTACACCTTC.

This clonotype occurred many times. The chain uses TRBV12-3 or TRBV12-4 and TRBJ2-7; D is unresolved. The CDR3 spans 13 residues. Trimming took off 3 bases at V and 6 bases at J, with 12 bases between the two ends. The CDR3 reads CASSFSGASEQYF. The CDR3 nucleotides read TGTGCCAGCAGTTTCTCAGGTGCCTCCGAGCAGTACTTC.

This clonotype has a count of ten or more. The chain has TRBV6-6 and TRBJ1-1; weak D call: TRBD1 (5 bases). V was shortened by 6 bases and J by 10 bases, with 15 bases between the two germline ends. Germline-derived CDR1 and CDR2 are MNHNY and SVGAGI (reference sequence). The CDR3 runs 12 residues. DNA of the CDR3: TGTGCCAGCAGCCCGACAGATTGGGGAGCTTTCTTT. Protein sequence: CASSPTDWGAFF.

This clonotype has only a few counts. The gene calls are TRBV7-6 and TRBJ2-3, with D unresolved. CDR3 length equals 13 residues. Trimming removed 6 bases from V and 5 bases from J, with 12 bases in between. In germline, CDR1 is SGHVS, CDR2 FNYEAQ. The DNA of the CDR3 is TGTGCCAGCAGAAAGAGTAGTTTAGATACGCAGTATTTT. Its protein product is CASRKSSLDTQYF.

This clonotype was seen repeatedly, ten times or more. The V call is TRBV10-3, the J call TRBJ1-1; a possible D gene is TRBD1 (6 bases). This CDR3 is built from 13 residues. Germline assignment: CDR1 ENHRY and CDR2 SYGVKD. With 8 bases removed from V and 4 bases from J, the gap between germline ends came to 14 bases. Here the CDR3 DNA reads TGTGCCATCGATCAGGGGTTGGGCACTGAAGCTTTCTTT. Protein: CAIDQGLGTEAFF.

This chain uses TRBV20-1 with TRBJ1-1, with D unclear. The CDR3 totals 9 residues. Trimming shortened V by 2 bases and J by 7 bases, and 2 bases separated the two germline ends. Germline V CDR1 and CDR2: DFQATT, SNEGSKA (reference sequence). Here the CDR3 reads CSARIEAFF. Written as DNA, the CDR3 is TGCAGTGCTAGAATTGAAGCTTTCTTT.

At least ten counts were recorded for this clonotype. The chain uses TRBV29-1 and TRBJ2-3; D may be TRBD2 (5 bases). The V gene lost 3 bases and the J gene lost 4 bases, with 11 bases spanning the gap. The germline V gene encodes CDR1 SQVTM and CDR2 ANQGSEA. The CDR3 contains 13 residues. The CDR3 region is CSVDLRVADTQYF. CDR3 in DNA: TGCAGCGTTGATCTGAGGGTAGCAGATACGCAGTATTTT.

This clonotype was observed a few times. The chain employs TRBV7-3 and TRBJ2-7; 8 bases fit TRBD2. CDR1 is SGHTA, CDR2 FQGTGA, per germline. The CDR3 contains 15 residues. Trimming removed 0 bases from V and 0 bases from J; junction bases left unmatched: 1. CDR3 nucleotides: TGTGCCAGCAGCTTAACGGCGGGGGGCTCCTACGAGCAGTACTTC. Translated, it gives CASSLTAGGSYEQYF.

Ten or more counts support this clonotype. The rearrangement joins TRBV12-3 or TRBV12-4 to TRBJ1-1, with D possibly being TRBD1 (6 bases). CDR3 size: 16 residues. V lost 7 bases and J 3 bases, leaving 21 bases between the germline ends. As DNA, the CDR3 is TGTGCCAGCATCAAAAGGGGGGGCGCGTATTACACTGAAGCTTTCTTT. Protein: CASIKRGGAYYTEAFF.

This clonotype was detected a few times. The rearrangement joins TRBV29-1 to TRBJ2-5, with 9 bases matching TRBD1. V shed 6 bases, J shed 3 bases, and the junction held 2 bases outside the gene matches. The CDR3 covers 12 residues. Germline V CDR1 and CDR2: SQVTM, ANQGSEA. CDR3 sequence: CSVRTGEETQYF. The CDR3 region has the DNA TGCAGCGTGCGGACAGGGGAAGAGACCCAGTACTTC. The complete variable domain, with remaining parts taken from reference TRBV29-1 and TRBJ2-5, reads SAVISQKPSRDICQRGTSLTIQCQVDSQVTMMFWYRQQPGQSLTLIATANQGSEATYESGFVIDKFPISRPNLTFSTLTVSNMSPEDSSIYLCSVRTGEETQYFGPGTRLLVL.

The gene calls are TRBV20-1 and TRBJ2-7, with TRBD1 matching 7 bases. The CDR3 contains 13 residues. The germline V gene has CDR1 DFQATT and CDR2 SNEGSKA (reference sequence). J lost 4 bases, V lost 0 bases, and 3 bases had no gene match. Here the CDR3 DNA reads TGCAGTGCTAGAGATCCGACAGGGTACGAGCAGTACTTC. This sequence encodes CSARDPTGYEQYF.